The next 12 T cell receptor beta chains were all read from a single sample in a study of CD8+ T cells in alopecia areata. Extracted RNA was reverse transcribed into cDNA, the sequencing template. Sequencing used immunoSEQ multiplex PCR; TCRdb keeps in-frame clones, though not all of them. This sample has roughly 150,000 clones, with about 51% found just once. The treatment: oral pan-JAK inhibitor, 5-10 mg twice daily. This specimen was CD8+ T cells sorted from blood, taken at week 4, from a patient treated with tofacitinib. Every receptor here comes from a human donor with alopecia areata.

The J gene is TRBJ2-3, the V gene TRBV29-1; no reliable D call. The CDR3 runs to 14 residues. Germline CDR1 is SQVTM and CDR2 is ANQGSEA. V gave up 1 base and J gave up 3 bases, with 11 bases separating them. In nucleotides, the CDR3 is TGCAGCGTTGAAGGAGACCCCGAAACAGATACGCAGTATTTT. Translated, it gives CSVEGDPETDTQYF.

The chain is built from TRBV5-6 and TRBJ1-1; no reliable D call. The CDR3 covers 13 residues. The V and J ends lost 3 bases and 0 bases respectively, with 6 bases between them. Germline CDR1 SGHDT, CDR2 YYEEEE. The CDR3 nucleotides are TGTGCCAGCAGCTATTACATGAACACTGAAGCTTTCTTT. This encodes CASSYYMNTEAFF.

The V call is TRBV4-1, the J call TRBJ2-2, with D unresolved. Trimming removed 4 bases at V and 7 bases at J, with 10 bases between. The CDR3 length is 13 residues. Germline V lookup: CDR1 MGHRA, CDR2 YSYEKL. CDR3 protein: CASSPTLGGELFF. The CDR3 DNA sequence: TGCGCCAGCAGCCCGACCCTCGGCGGGGAGCTGTTTTTT.

V is TRBV27 and J is TRBJ2-1; 7 bases fit TRBD2. In germline, CDR1 is MNHEY, CDR2 SMNVEV (reference sequence). Trimming cost V 3 bases and J 1 base; bases outside gene matches: 3. The CDR3 sequence is 15 residues long. Written as DNA, the CDR3 is TGTGCCAGCAGTTTTGGCGGGGGATCCTACAATGAGCAGTTCTTC. Its translation: CASSFGGGSYNEQFF.

This clone was recorded a few times. The chain has TRBV25-1 and TRBJ2-7; D remains ambiguous. The V end lost 4 bases, the J end lost 6 bases, and 7 bases lay between the germline ends. The V gene's germline CDR1 is MGHDK and CDR2 SYGVNS. CDR3 size: 11 residues. The CDR3 DNA reads as TGTGCCAGCAGTGTTGGGGTCGAGCAGTACTTC. Translation: CASSVGVEQYF.

The chain is built from TRBV6-5 and TRBJ2-1; 11 bases are shared with TRBD1. Germline CDR1 and CDR2: MNHEY and SVGAGI. Losses at the gene ends were 8 bases for V and 6 bases for J; bases not matched to a gene: 6. This CDR3 is built from 14 residues. CDR3 DNA sequence: TGTGCCAGCGAAGGACAGGGGGCCTCCAATGAGCAGTTCTTC. Translation: CASEGQGASNEQFF.

The chain carries TRBV13 and TRBJ2-7; TRBD1 matches 9 bases. Germline V lookup: CDR1 PRHDT, CDR2 FYEKMQ (reference sequence). The V gene end was trimmed by 5 bases and the J gene end by 6 bases; junction bases not matched to a gene: 8. This CDR3 is 14 amino acids long. The CDR3 here is CASSLGTGLVEQYF. The CDR3 nucleotides read TGTGCCAGCAGCCTCGGGACAGGGTTGGTCGAGCAGTACTTC.

This clone was detected only a few times. This chain joins TRBV4-1 and TRBJ2-7; TRBD1 is a possible D gene (6 bases). CDR1 and CDR2 from the germline V gene are MGHRA and YSYEKL. V was pared by 1 base and J by 2 bases, with 12 bases between. The CDR3 contains 15 residues. The DNA of the CDR3 is TGCGCCAGCAGCCAAGTGGAGACAGGCGCCTACGAGCAGTACTTC. This gives the protein CASSQVETGAYEQYF.

This chain's CDR3 is CASSLLPGGNNEQFF. DNA of the CDR3: TGTGCCAGCAGCTTATTGCCGGGAGGGAACAATGAGCAGTTCTTC. The chain recombines TRBV13 with TRBJ2-1; 8 nucleotides align to TRBD2. V shed 2 bases, J shed 5 bases, and the junction held 5 bases outside the gene matches. CDR1 and CDR2 (germline): PRHDT, FYEKMQ (reference sequence). This CDR3 spans 15 amino acids.

This clone was seen only a few times. The chain joins TRBV7-3 to TRBJ1-2; 8 bases are a match to TRBD1. CDR1 and CDR2 (germline): SGHTA, FQGTGA. With 8 bases clipped from V and 3 bases from J, the junction kept 5 bases outside the gene matches. CDR3 length equals 13 residues. CDR3 coding DNA: TGTGCCAGCTCTCCAGGGGGCGACTATGGCTACACCTTC. The encoded protein is CASSPGGDYGYTF.

This chain joins TRBV5-4 and TRBJ2-7, with TRBD2 identical over 11 bases. The CDR3 is 15 residues long. Germline CDR1 and CDR2: SGHNT and YYREEE (reference sequence). Germline trimming cut 4 bases from V and 4 bases from J; bases unmatched to any gene: 7. The CDR3: CASSGTSGGLYEQYF. Written as DNA, the CDR3 is TGTGCCAGCAGCGGAACTAGCGGGGGATTATACGAGCAGTACTTC.

This clone was picked up a small number of times. This sequence joins TRBV27 and TRBJ1-5, with D perhaps TRBD1 (5 bases). CDR1 and CDR2 (germline): MNHEY, SMNVEV (reference sequence). With 0 bases removed from V and 7 bases from J, the gap between germline ends came to 10 bases. CDR3 length: 14 amino acids. The CDR3 coding sequence is TGTGCCAGCAGTTTATCCCAGGGAGGACAGCCCCAGCATTTT. This translates into CASSLSQGGQPQHF.